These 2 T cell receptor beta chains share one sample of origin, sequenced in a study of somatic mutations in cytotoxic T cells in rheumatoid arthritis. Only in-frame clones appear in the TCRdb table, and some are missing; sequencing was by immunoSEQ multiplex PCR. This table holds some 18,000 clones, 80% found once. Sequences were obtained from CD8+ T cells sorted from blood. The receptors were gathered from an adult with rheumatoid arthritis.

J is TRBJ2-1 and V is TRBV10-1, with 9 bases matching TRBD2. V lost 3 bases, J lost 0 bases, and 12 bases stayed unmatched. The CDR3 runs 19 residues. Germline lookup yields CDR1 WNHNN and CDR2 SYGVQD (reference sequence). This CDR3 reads CASSESYSGRDFSYNEQFF. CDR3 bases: TGCGCCAGCAGTGAAAGTTATAGCGGGAGAGATTTCTCCTACAATGAGCAGTTCTTC.

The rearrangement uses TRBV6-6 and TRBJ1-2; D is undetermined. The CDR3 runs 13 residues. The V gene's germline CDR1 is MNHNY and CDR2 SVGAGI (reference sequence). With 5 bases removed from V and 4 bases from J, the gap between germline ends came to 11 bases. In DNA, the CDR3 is TGTGCCAGCAGTCCCGGGGATTTCTATGGCTACACCTTC. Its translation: CASSPGDFYGYTF.